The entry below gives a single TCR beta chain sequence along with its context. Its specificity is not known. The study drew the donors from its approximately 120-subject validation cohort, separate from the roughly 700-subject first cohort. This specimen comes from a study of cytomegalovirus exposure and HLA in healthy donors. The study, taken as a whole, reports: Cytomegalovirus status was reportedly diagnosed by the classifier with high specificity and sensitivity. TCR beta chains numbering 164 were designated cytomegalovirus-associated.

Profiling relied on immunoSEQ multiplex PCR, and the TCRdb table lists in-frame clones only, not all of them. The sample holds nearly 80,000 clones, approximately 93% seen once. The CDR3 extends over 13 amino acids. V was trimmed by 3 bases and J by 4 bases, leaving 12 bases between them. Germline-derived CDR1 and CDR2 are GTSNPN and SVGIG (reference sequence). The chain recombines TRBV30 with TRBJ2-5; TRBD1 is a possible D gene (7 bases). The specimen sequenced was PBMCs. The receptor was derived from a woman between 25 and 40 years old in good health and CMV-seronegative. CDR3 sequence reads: CAWRGGGIETQYF. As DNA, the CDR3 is TGTGCCTGGAGAGGAGGGGGCATAGAGACCCAGTACTTC. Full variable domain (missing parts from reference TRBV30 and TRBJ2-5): SQTIHQWPATLVQPVGSPLSLECTVEGTSNPNLYWYRQAAGRGLQLLFYSVGIGQISSEVPQNLSASRPQDRQFILSSKKLLLSDSGFYLCAWRGGGIETQYFGPGTRLLVL.